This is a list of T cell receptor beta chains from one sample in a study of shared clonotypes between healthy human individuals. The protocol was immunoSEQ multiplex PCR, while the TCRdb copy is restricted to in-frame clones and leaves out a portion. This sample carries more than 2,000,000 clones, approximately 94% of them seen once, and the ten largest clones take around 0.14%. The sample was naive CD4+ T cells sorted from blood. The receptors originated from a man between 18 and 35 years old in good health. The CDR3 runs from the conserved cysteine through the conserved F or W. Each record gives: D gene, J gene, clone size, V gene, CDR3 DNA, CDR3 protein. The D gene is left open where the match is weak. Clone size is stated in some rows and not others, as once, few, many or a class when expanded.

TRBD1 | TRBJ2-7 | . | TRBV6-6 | TGTGCCAGCAGGTCCGGGACAGGGGGCTACGAGCAGTACTTC | CASRSGTGGYEQYF
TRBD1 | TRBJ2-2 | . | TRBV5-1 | TGCGCCAGCAGCTTGGCGTCCGGGACAGGGGGCTCCGGGGAGCTGTTTTTT | CASSLASGTGGSGELFF
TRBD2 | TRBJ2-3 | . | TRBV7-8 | TGTGCCAGCAGCTTACGAAATTCCGGGACTAGCGGCAGCCTCACAGATACGCAGTATTTT | CASSLRNSGTSGSLTDTQYF
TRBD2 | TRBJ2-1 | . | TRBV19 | TGTGCCAGTAGTATTAAGAGCGGGATGAGGACTGAGCAGTTCTTC | CASSIKSGMRTEQFF
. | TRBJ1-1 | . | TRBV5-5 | TGTGCCAGCAGCTTGGCGGGGGGCCCGAACACTGAAGCTTTCTTT | CASSLAGGPNTEAFF
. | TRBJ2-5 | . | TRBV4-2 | TGTGCCAGCAGCCAAGATGGAGGGGGCAACTTGCAAGAGACCCAGTACTTC | CASSQDGGGNLQETQYF
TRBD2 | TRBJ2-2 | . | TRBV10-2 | TGCGCCAGCACCAGACTAGCGGGAGGGCCACGTACCGGGGAGCTGTTTTTT | CASTRLAGGPRTGELFF
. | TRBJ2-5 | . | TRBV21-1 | TGTGCCAGCAGCCGGGAGGTAGCGGGCGGGGAGACCCAGTACTTC | CASSREVAGGETQYF
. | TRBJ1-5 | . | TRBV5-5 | TGTGCCAGCAGCTTGGGTGGGGCCAGCAATCAGCCCCAGCATTTT | CASSLGGASNQPQHF
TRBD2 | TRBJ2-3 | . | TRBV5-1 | TGCGCCAGCAGCGTATTTTCTAGCGGGCCTAGCACAGATACGCAGTATTTT | CASSVFSSGPSTDTQYF
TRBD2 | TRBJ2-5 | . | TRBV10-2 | TGCGCCAGCAGTGGGACTAGCGGGAAAGAGACCCAGTACTTC | CASSGTSGKETQYF
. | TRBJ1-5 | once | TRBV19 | TGTGCCAGTAGTACAGGGTATCGGTCCGGGACACATAGCAATCAGCCCCAGCATTTT | CASSTGYRSGTHSNQPQHF
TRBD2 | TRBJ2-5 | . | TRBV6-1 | TGTGCCAGCAGTGAAGCACTAGCGGGGGGCCAAGAGACCCAGTACTTC | CASSEALAGGQETQYF
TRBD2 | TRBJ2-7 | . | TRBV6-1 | TGTGCCAGCAGCCGCTTGGGTAGCGGGATATACGAGCAGTACTTC | CASSRLGSGIYEQYF
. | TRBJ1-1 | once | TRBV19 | TGTGCCAGTAGTAAGGGTGGGACGGGGAACACTGAAGCTTTCTTT | CASSKGGTGNTEAFF
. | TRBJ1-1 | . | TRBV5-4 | TGTGCCAGCAGCTCCATAGTAGAGCGCACTGAAGCTTTCTTT | CASSSIVERTEAFF
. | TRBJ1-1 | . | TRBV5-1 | TGCGCCAGCAGCGGGATATCGGACACTGAAGCTTTCTTT | CASSGISDTEAFF
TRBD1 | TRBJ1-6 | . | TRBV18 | TGTGCCAGCTCACCATTCGGGGGACAGGGGGATTCACCCCTCCACTTT | CASSPFGGQGDSPLHF
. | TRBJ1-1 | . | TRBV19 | TGTGCCAGTAGCCGGGGAGGTGCCATGAACACTGAAGCTTTCTTT | CASSRGGAMNTEAFF
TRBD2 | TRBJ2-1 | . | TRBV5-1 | TGCGCCAGCAGCCCTGGGCAAGCGGGACTAAACAATGAGCAGTTCTTC | CASSPGQAGLNNEQFF
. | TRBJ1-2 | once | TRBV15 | TGTGCCACCAGCAGAGGAAACGGGCCAGAGGATGGCTACACCTTC | CATSRGNGPEDGYTF
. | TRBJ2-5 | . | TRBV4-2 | TGTGCCAGCAGCGTAGTATGGGGAGAGGGGGAGACCCAGTACTTC | CASSVVWGEGETQYF
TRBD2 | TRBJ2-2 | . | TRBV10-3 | TGTGCCATCAGTGTAGCGGGGGGGAAACACACCGGGGAGCTGTTTTTT | CAISVAGGKHTGELFF
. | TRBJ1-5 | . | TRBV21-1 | TGTGCCAGCAGCAAAGTCGTGGAAGGGGCGGCCAATCAGCCCCAGCATTTT | CASSKVVEGAANQPQHF
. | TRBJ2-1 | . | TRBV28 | TGTGCCAGCAGTTTAGCATGGGTTGGGGGGGCCGTCTACAATGAGCAGTTCTTC | CASSLAWVGGAVYNEQFF
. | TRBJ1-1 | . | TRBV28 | TGTGCCAGCAGCTCGAGTGGGGGGGACACTGAAGCTTTCTTT | CASSSSGGDTEAFF
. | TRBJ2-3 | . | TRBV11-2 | TGTGCCAGCAGCATACCGGGATCTAAGACGCAGTATTTT | CASSIPGSKTQYF
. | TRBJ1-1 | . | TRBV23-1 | TGCGCCAGCATCACGGCCGATCCTGCGAACACTGAAGCTTTCTTT | CASITADPANTEAFF
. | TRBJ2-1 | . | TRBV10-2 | TGCGCCAGCAGCCCGGGGTCACTCGGGGCCTACAATGAGCAGTTCTTC | CASSPGSLGAYNEQFF
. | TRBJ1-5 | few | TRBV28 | TGTGCCAGCAGTTTCCCGGATAATCAGCCCCAGCATTTT | CASSFPDNQPQHF
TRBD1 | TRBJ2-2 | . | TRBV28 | TGTGCCAGCAGTTTCGAGAGGCAAAACACAGGGGCGAACACCGGGGAGCTGTTTTTT | CASSFERQNTGANTGELFF
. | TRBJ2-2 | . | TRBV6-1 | TGTGCCAGCAGTGCACAAAGCTTGAACACCGGGGAGCTGTTTTTT | CASSAQSLNTGELFF
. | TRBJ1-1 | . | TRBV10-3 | TGTGCCATCAGTGAGGGCGGGACCGCTGAAGCTTTCTTT | CAISEGGTAEAFF
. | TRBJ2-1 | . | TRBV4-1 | TGCGCCAGCACCGAAATAGGGCGGAACCGCAATGAGCAGTTCTTC | CASTEIGRNRNEQFF
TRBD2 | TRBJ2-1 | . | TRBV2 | TGTGCCAGCAGCGACCGGACTAGCGGGAGTCAGCAGTTCTTC | CASSDRTSGSQQFF
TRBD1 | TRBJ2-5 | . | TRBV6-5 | TGTGCCAGCAGAACAGGGGTCCCGGAGACCCAGTACTTC | CASRTGVPETQYF
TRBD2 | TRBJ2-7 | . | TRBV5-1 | TGCGCCAGCAGCGCCCGCGTCGGGGGGACCTACGAGCAGTACTTC | CASSARVGGTYEQYF
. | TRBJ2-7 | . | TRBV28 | TGTGCCAGCAGTTTATTCCGGGTCAGGGGTACACACAACTACGAGCAGTACTTC | CASSLFRVRGTHNYEQYF
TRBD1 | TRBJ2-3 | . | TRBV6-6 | TGTGCCAGCAGTTCACAGGGGCCAGATACGCAGTATTTT | CASSSQGPDTQYF
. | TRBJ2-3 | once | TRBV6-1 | TGTGCCTTACCCACCCGGGGGCAAGAGTGCGATACGCAGTATTTT | CALPTRGQECDTQYF
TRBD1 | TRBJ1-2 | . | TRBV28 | TGTGCCAGCAGTATTATGACAGGGACCTACACCTTC | CASSIMTGTYTF
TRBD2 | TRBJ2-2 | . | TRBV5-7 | TGTGCCAGCAGCCACCGACTAGCGGGAGACACCGGGGAGCTGTTTTTT | CASSHRLAGDTGELFF
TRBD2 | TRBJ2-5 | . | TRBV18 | TGTGCCAGCGCACGGACTAGCTTAGAGACCCAGTACTTC | CASARTSLETQYF
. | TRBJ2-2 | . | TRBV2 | TGTGCCAGCAGTGAGACGCGGGGCACCGGGGAGCTGTTTTTT | CASSETRGTGELFF
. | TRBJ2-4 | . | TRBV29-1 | TGCAGCGGAGGGGAAGGGGGAAACATTCAGTACTTC | CSGGEGGNIQYF
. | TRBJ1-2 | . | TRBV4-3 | TGCGCCAGCAGCCAAGGCGTTAGCAATAGCTATGGCTACACCTTC | CASSQGVSNSYGYTF
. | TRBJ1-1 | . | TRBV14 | TGTGCCAGCAGCCAAACCACAGGGTATCGGAACACTGAAGCTTTCTTT | CASSQTTGYRNTEAFF
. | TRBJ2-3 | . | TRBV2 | TGTGCCAGCAGTAACACAGATACGCAGTATTTT | CASSNTDTQYF
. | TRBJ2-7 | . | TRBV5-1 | TGCGCCAGCAGCTTTACCTCGGGACCGGGACCCTACGAGCAGTACTTC | CASSFTSGPGPYEQYF